The 12 T cell receptor beta chains below were found in one sample sequenced in a study of T-cell reconstitution after alpha-beta-depleted transplantation in children. The TCRbeta library was prepared with unique molecular identifiers. TCRdb reprocessed the PCR reads with MiXCR, giving one entry per CDR3 protein. The sample consists of 480,000 or so distinct CDR3 sequences, roughly a tenth of them appearing once. Sequenced material: PBMCs, taken before TCRalphabeta/CD19-depleted stem cell transplant. The receptors originated from a child younger than 10 with inherited bone marrow failure, due to receive a stem cell transplant.

This clonotype has ten or more counts. The chain carries TRBV9 and TRBJ2-3, with TRBD1 matching 8 bases. Germline V gene data show CDR1 as SGDLS and CDR2 as YYNGEE. With V trimmed by 5 bases and J by 1 base, 3 bases remained unmatched. The CDR3 runs to 14 residues. In nucleotides, the CDR3 is TGTGCCAGCAGGCCGGGACAGGGCACAGATACGCAGTATTTT. Protein sequence: CASRPGQGTDTQYF.

Turning to this clonotype: It may be a read error: a sequence one base away is much more abundant. The CDR3 region has the DNA TGTGCCAGCAGCCAAGGGCTAGCGTTTTCCTACGAGCAGTACTTC. It yields the protein CASSQGLAFSYEQYF. This chain joins TRBV3-1 and TRBJ2-7, with D possibly matching TRBD2 (6 bases). This CDR3 region has 15 residues. The V gene lost 1 base and the J gene lost 1 base, with 11 bases spanning the gap. From germline, CDR1 is LGHDT and CDR2 YNNKEL (reference sequence).

This clonotype was observed at least ten times. The chain couples TRBV27 to TRBJ2-3, with a possible D match to TRBD2 (6 bases). CDR3 length equals 17 residues. CDR1 is MNHEY, CDR2 SMNVEV, per germline (reference sequence). V lost 3 bases, J lost 0 bases, and 16 bases lay in between. The CDR3 coding sequence is TGTGCCAGCAGTTTCCAGACTAGAGCGATAAGCACAGATACGCAGTATTTT. Translated: CASSFQTRAISTDTQYF.

This clonotype has ten or more counts. The V call is TRBV5-1, the J call TRBJ2-7; 11 nucleotides agree with TRBD2. Looked up from germline, CDR1 is SGHRS and CDR2 is YFSETQ. Unmatched junction bases numbered 6, after V lost 4 bases and J lost 6 bases. The CDR3 contains 14 residues. In nucleotides, the CDR3 is TGCGCCAGCAGCCGGCTAGCGGGAGGAAGCGAGCAGTACTTC. This codes for CASSRLAGGSEQYF.

This clonotype was counted between two and nine times. The chain employs TRBV5-8 and TRBJ2-3, with a possible D match to TRBD1 (6 bases). The V gene lost 4 bases and the J gene lost 6 bases, with 21 bases spanning the gap. Per germline, CDR1 SGHTS and CDR2 YDEGEE. This CDR3 region has 16 residues. CDR3 amino acids: CASSPQREPTGDTQYF. CDR3 DNA: TGTGCCAGCAGCCCCCAGAGGGAACCTACAGGGGATACGCAGTATTTT. Complete variable domain (other parts from reference TRBV5-8 and TRBJ2-3): EAGVTQSPTHLIKTRGQQATLRCSPISGHTSVYWYQQALGLGLQFLLWYDEGEERNRGNFPPRFSGRQFPNYSSELNVNALELEDSALYLCASSPQREPTGDTQYFGPGTRLTVL.

This clonotype appeared many times. The J gene is TRBJ2-1, the V gene TRBV27, with D possibly matching TRBD2 (6 bases). Deletions cut 3 bases from V and 2 bases from J, with 11 bases between. Germline V CDR1 and CDR2: MNHEY, SMNVEV (reference sequence). The CDR3 is made up of 15 amino acids. The chain's CDR3 is CASSFGLTAYNEQFF. Here the CDR3 DNA reads TGTGCCAGCAGTTTCGGACTAACCGCCTACAATGAGCAGTTCTTC.

This clonotype was detected ten times or more. The rearrangement uses TRBV28 and TRBJ2-7; TRBD2 is a possible D gene (6 bases). This CDR3 has 14 amino acids. CDR1 is MDHEN and CDR2 is SYDVKM in the germline V gene. The V and J ends lost 5 bases and 4 bases respectively, with 15 bases between them. In nucleotides, the CDR3 is TGTGCCAGCAGTCCCCTACCGACTAGTTACGAGCAGTACTTC. Amino acid sequence: CASSPLPTSYEQYF.

This clonotype showed up many times. The chain links TRBV4-1 to TRBJ1-1, with 8 bases matching TRBD1. This CDR3 is 15 amino acids long. In germline, CDR1 is MGHRA, CDR2 YSYEKL. With V trimmed by 4 bases and J by 3 bases, 7 bases remained unmatched. CDR3 DNA: TGCGCCAGCAGCCTTCTTCGGACAGGGCACACTGAAGCTTTCTTT. The encoded protein is CASSLLRTGHTEAFF.

In this sample, this clonotype turned up many times. The CDR3 nucleotides read TGCGCCAGCAGCCTACGTATGACTAACGAGCAGTACTTC. The encoded protein is CASSLRMTNEQYF. The J gene is TRBJ2-7, the V gene TRBV4-1, with D possibly matching TRBD2 (5 bases). Looked up from germline, CDR1 is MGHRA and CDR2 is YSYEKL. Trimming took off 4 bases at V and 5 bases at J, with 12 bases between the two ends. The CDR3 is 13 residues long.

This clonotype was detected many times. The V gene is TRBV7-9, the J gene TRBJ2-2; 9 bases are shared with TRBD1. CDR3 size: 15 residues. With V trimmed by 5 bases and J by 2 bases, 3 bases remained unmatched. Germline CDR1 and CDR2: SEHNR and FQNEAQ (reference sequence). The CDR3 nucleotides are TGTGCCAGCAGCCATACAGGGGGCAACACCGGGGAGCTGTTTTTT. This codes for CASSHTGGNTGELFF.

A word on this clonotype: A read error may explain this, as a much larger clone is one base away. This sequence joins TRBV20-1 and TRBJ2-3; the match to TRBD2 covers 9 bases. The CDR3 is 16 residues long. The germline CDR1 and CDR2 sequences are DFQATT and SNEGSKA (reference sequence). The J segment lost 2 bases and the V segment lost 4 bases, leaving 10 bases of the junction unmatched. The CDR3 nucleotides read TGCAGTGCTATCAGCGGGAGGCCCACTAACACAGATACGCAGTATTTT. This codes for CSAISGRPTNTDTQYF.

In this sample, this clonotype turned up many times. The J gene is TRBJ1-4, the V gene TRBV18, with TRBD1 identical over 12 bases. Germline lookup yields CDR1 KGHSH and CDR2 LQKENI. With 3 bases clipped from V and 7 bases from J, the junction kept 18 bases outside the gene matches. This CDR3 contains 20 residues. For the CDR3, the DNA is TGTGCCAGCTCACCGACGCCTAGATCCGGGACAGGGGGCGGCGGTGAAAAACTGTTTTTT. Amino acids: CASSPTPRSGTGGGGEKLFF.